The clone carrying this T cell receptor beta chain was seen a single time. The record originates from a study of blood T cell repertoires in COVID-19. Background on the study: Sites in the United States, Italy and Spain provided acute and convalescent COVID-19 samples. From T cells, B-cell-depleted T cells, or PBMCs came the material, which was cDNA or gDNA.

Germline lookup yields CDR1 KGHSH and CDR2 LQKENI. Trimming took 2 bases from V and 7 from J; bases not matched to a gene: 4. The CDR3 contains 14 residues. Clones were sequenced by immunoSEQ multiplex PCR, and TCRdb holds only the in-frame ones, with some missing. The repertoire holds around 200,000 clones, with approximately 87% as singletons. The sample consisted of peripheral blood. V and J are TRBV18 and TRBJ2-2; 7 nucleotides agree with TRBD2. The sequence came from a man aged 65 to 85 with active or convalescent COVID-19. The CDR3 here is CASSPTLADGELFF. In nucleotides, the CDR3 is TGTGCCAGCTCACCAACCCTAGCGGACGGGGAGCTGTTTTTT.